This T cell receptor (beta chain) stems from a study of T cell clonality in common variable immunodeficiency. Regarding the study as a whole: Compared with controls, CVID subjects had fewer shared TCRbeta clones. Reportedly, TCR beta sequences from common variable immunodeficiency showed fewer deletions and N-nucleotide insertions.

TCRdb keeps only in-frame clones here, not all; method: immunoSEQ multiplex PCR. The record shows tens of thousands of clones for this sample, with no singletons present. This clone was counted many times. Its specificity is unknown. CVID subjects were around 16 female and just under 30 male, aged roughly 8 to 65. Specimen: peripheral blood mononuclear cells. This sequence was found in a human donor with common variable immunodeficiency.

This chain's CDR3 is CASSLAIRGQHTDTQYF. CDR3 DNA, as far as it was read: TGCGCCAGCAGCTTGGCCATTAGGGGACAACACACAGATACG. This rearrangement joins TRBV5-1 to TRBJ2-3, with TRBD1 as a possible D gene (6 bases). The observed sequence ends 3 residues before the CDR3 terminus, with the missing tail filled in from the germline J gene. This CDR3 is 17 amino acids long. CDR1 and CDR2 from the germline V gene are SGHRS and YFSETQ. V was cut by 0 bases and J by 2 bases, with 16 bases left in between. Full variable domain (missing parts from reference TRBV5-1 and TRBJ2-3): KAGVTQTPRYLIKTRGQQVTLSCSPISGHRSVSWYQQTPGQGLQFLFEYFSETQRNKGNFPGRFSGRQFSNSRSEMNVSTLELGDSALYLCASSLAIRGQHTDTQYFGPGTRLTVL.